These 4 T cell receptor beta chains share one sample of origin, sequenced in a study of blood T cell repertoires in COVID-19. Sequenced by immunoSEQ multiplex PCR; TCRdb stores in-frame clones only, minus some. The data hold about 220,000 clones, with around 80% observed a single time. What was sequenced was peripheral blood. The receptors derive from a woman between 65 and 79 years old with acute or convalescent COVID-19.

The rearrangement joins TRBV10-1 to TRBJ2-7; TRBD1 matches 7 bases. Germline V gene data show CDR1 as WNHNN and CDR2 as SYGVQD (reference sequence). The CDR3 is 14 residues long. Unmatched junction bases numbered 6, after V lost 6 bases and J lost 1 base. CDR3 amino acids: CASRFRGQSYEQYF. CDR3 nucleotides: TGCGCCAGCAGGTTTAGGGGACAGTCCTACGAGCAGTACTTC.

This clone was detected a few times. This chain joins TRBV10-3 and TRBJ2-1; 9 bases are shared with TRBD2. Germline-derived CDR1 and CDR2 are ENHRY and SYGVKD. The CDR3 totals 15 residues. Losses at the gene ends were 5 bases for V and 4 bases for J; bases not matched to a gene: 6. This CDR3 is CAISRAGGHYNEQFF. For the CDR3, the DNA is TGTGCCATCAGTAGAGCGGGGGGCCATTACAATGAGCAGTTCTTC.

The J gene is TRBJ2-3, the V gene TRBV1; TRBD2, the table's D call, was not compared with the DNA. TRBV1 is flagged as a pseudogene. The CDR3 runs to 14 residues. The CDR3 DNA reads as TGCACCAGCAGCCCCAGACTAGCGGCAGATACGCAGTATTTT. Translating gives CTSSPRLAADTQYF.

This clone appeared a few times. V is TRBV6-6 and J is TRBJ2-1, with D possibly TRBD2 on 6 matching bases. Per germline, CDR1 MNHNY and CDR2 SVGAGI (reference sequence). This CDR3 spans 14 amino acids. The V gene lost 6 bases and the J gene lost 7 bases, with 16 bases spanning the gap. The CDR3 is CASSERRDLNEQFF. The CDR3 coding sequence is TGTGCCAGCAGCGAGCGGAGGGACTTGAATGAGCAGTTCTTC.